This entry describes one T cell receptor beta chain. It lacks a known antigen. No much larger clonotype is one base removed from it; base qualities were not supplied. The CDR3 measures 16 amino acids from cysteine to phenylalanine. Just CDR3 DNA is preserved here, 48 bases in frame from base 1. V is cut by 4 bases and J by 0 bases, and the space between the germline ends is 16 bases. CDR1 LNHNV and CDR2 YYDKDF are derived from the germline V gene (reference sequence). The data were taken from a study of blood T cell repertoires in COVID-19 (dated by TCRdb to 2018 to 2020). With regard to the full study: Samples covering the acute and convalescent phases of COVID-19 were provided by collaborators in the United States, Italy and Spain. Where HLA class I and class II types were available, the types were taken from metadata supplied by the sample provider, not from assay-based typing. The repertoires were made available in a free public database intended to serve as a resource for research on the immune response to SARS-CoV-2. Deeply sampled blood TCRbeta repertoires from subjects exposed to, actively infected with, or recovered from COVID-19 were included in the dataset. The samples were drawn from the first 160 participants of the ongoing ImmuneRACE study and from 1,254 subjects provided by 6 global collaborators. The sample metadata nearly always contained a de-identified subject ID, COVID-19 status, age in years and sex. The material from the prospective study consisted of cDNA or gDNA derived from T cells, B-cell-depleted T cells, or PBMCs.

TCRbeta CDR3 regions were amplified from genomic DNA by means of the immunoSEQ Assay, a bias-controlled multiplex PCR. In the paper's pipeline: The number of nucleated cells in each sample was estimated from the amplification of reference gene primers within the assay. To quantify the absolute abundance of each unique TCRbeta CDR3 rearrangement, sequence reads were collapsed and filtered. For each sample, productive Simpson clonality was calculated as the square root of Simpson's diversity index across productive rearrangements. The immuneACCESS repertoire file appears here via TCRdb, limited to in-frame rearrangements. These files lack a portion of the clones; in checked studies, under half of the deficit traces to unresolved V genes, and the cause of the others is not known. V, J and clone size were drawn from that table, and D and trimming were deduced from the DNA. This sample comprises 50,000 to 60,000 clones, over 80% of them detected only once. In total, the top ten clones hold roughly 3.6% of the sample.

In Seattle, one collaborating source enrolled patients while the infection was active and tracked those patients longitudinally over the course of disease. The collaborating institutions used their own protocols to collect whole blood in K2EDTA tubes. For TCRbeta analysis, collaborators shipped samples in one of three forms: frozen whole blood, isolated PBMCs, or DNA extracted from either of those sample types. Broader findings and caveats from the paper: How much clinical and demographic metadata was included differed by source and by participant, and the metadata was provided uncurated.

The sequence was collected from a man aged 40-49 years with COVID-19, enrolled during active disease. The chain joins TRBV15 to TRBJ2-7; a tentative D call is TRBD2 (7 bases match). Input material: peripheral blood. The nucleotide sequence reads TGTGCCACCAGCACGAGGACGGGGGGCAACTCCTACGAGCAGTACTTC. The translation is CATSTRTGGNSYEQYF.